The source of this T cell receptor (beta chain) is a study of T cell repertoires in cytomegalovirus infection. Study-level information: Carrying CMV and the relevant HLA type showed in public TCR beta signatures.

The CDR3 is 16 residues long. Germline V gives CDR1 DFQATT, CDR2 SNEGSKA (reference sequence). Trimming removed 3 bases at V and 4 bases at J, with 18 bases between. Study-wide results and caveats: Using cumulative public TCR beta family frequency, the authors identified those who carried CMV together with the relevant HLA. In two of eight donors, the top clonotype was HLA-C-restricted CMV-specific.

Each CDR3 protein gets one entry after TCRdb re-called the reads with MiXCR. Among some 220,000 distinct CDR3 sequences listed, approximately 6.7% were seen once. This clonotype appeared many times. Its antigen is still unknown. Material: PBMCs. The chain has TRBV20-1 and TRBJ1-4; D uncertain. The TCR sequence derives from a human donor in good health (CMV status not recorded). Some clones in this sample may be carry-over from other donors' samples. The CDR3, as DNA: TGCAGTGCTAGCCGGGTGGTGGGAGACAATAATGAAAAACTGTTTTTT. This translates into CSASRVVGDNNEKLFF.